This T cell receptor beta chain emerged from a study of blood T cells in healthy people across ages. This clonotype has a count of ten or more. Primers used in a second PCR of about 6 to 12 cycles were a sample-barcoded 5' primer and a J-beta primer mix. TCRdb reprocessed the 5' RACE reads with MiXCR, giving one entry per CDR3 protein. The table shows about 1,600,000 distinct CDR3 sequences, with 35% to 45% occurring only once. The sequence was collected from a woman aged 18-30 years in good health. Sequenced input: blood.

The CDR3 nucleotides are TGCGCCAGCAGCCATTGGACGGGAGCCGGGGAGCTGTTTTTT. Its translation: CASSHWTGAGELFF. The chain joins TRBV4-1 to TRBJ2-2; D might be TRBD2 (6 bases). This CDR3 has 14 amino acids. Germline V lookup: CDR1 MGHRA, CDR2 YSYEKL. Trimming removed 3 bases from V and 6 bases from J, with 11 bases in between.